This T cell receptor beta chain was sequenced in a study of blood T cell repertoires in COVID-19. Seattle patients were enrolled during active infection and followed longitudinally. As processed by the authors: Estimation of nucleated cell counts was performed using reference gene primer amplification. Method: immunoSEQ multiplex PCR; TCRdb's copy keeps in-frame clones and lacks some. V and J calls and clone size come straight from that table; D and trimming were deduced from the DNA. The sample consists of some 260,000 clones, 70% to 90% of them appearing once. The CDR3 runs to 15 residues. Trimming pared 6 bases from V and 6 bases from J, leaving 18 bases between. From germline, CDR1 is LGHNT and CDR2 FRNRAP.

The chain recombines TRBV12-5 with TRBJ2-1; D may be TRBD2 (6 bases). This TCR was recovered from a woman in her twenties or thirties with COVID-19, enrolled during active disease. Material: peripheral blood. CDR3 nucleotides: TGTGCTAGTGGAAAGCAAACCCTGGGGGGCAATGAGCAGTTCTTC. Translation gives CASGKQTLGGNEQFF.